This TCR beta chain was sequenced for a study of CD8+CD57+ T cells in acquired aplastic anemia. Genomic DNA served as template for TCR beta VDJ and CDR3 profiling. TCRdb fed the reads into MiXCR, producing one record per CDR3 protein. The profile shows 200,000 to 300,000 distinct CDR3 sequences, roughly 82% of them singletons. This clonotype was observed a few times. Patients chosen for sequencing had CD8+CD57+ cells that had expanded, as shown by flow cytometry. The sequencing input was sorted CD4+, CD8+, or CD8+CD57+ T cells (not recorded which) from PBMCs. The TCR was taken from a human donor with aplastic anemia.

The CDR3, as DNA: TGCAGTGCCAGCCTCGACAGATCGGGCGAGCAGTACTTC. The encoded protein is CSASLDRSGEQYF. The chain joins TRBV20-1 to TRBJ2-7; a possible D gene is TRBD1 (5 bases). Germline assignment: CDR1 DFQATT and CDR2 SNEGSKA (reference sequence). Trimming took off 6 bases at V and 6 bases at J, with 18 bases between the two ends. The CDR3 loop spans 13 amino acids.